These 5 T cell receptor beta chains were all obtained from the same sample, sequenced in a study of blood T cell repertoires in COVID-19. Sequencing used immunoSEQ multiplex PCR; TCRdb keeps in-frame clones, though not all of them. The sample shows 270,000 or so clones, 90% of them seen only once. What was sequenced was peripheral blood. Receptors originate from a woman aged 60-75 years with COVID-19, enrolled during active disease.

This chain links TRBV12-3 or TRBV12-4 with TRBJ1-2; 7 bases match TRBD1. Losses at the gene ends were 5 bases for V and 5 bases for J; bases not matched to a gene: 2. CDR3 length: 12 residues. DNA of the CDR3: TGTGCCAGCAGTAGGGACAGATATGGCTACACCTTC. Amino acid sequence: CASSRDRYGYTF.

The CDR3 protein is CASSLGQHYEQYF. For the CDR3, the DNA is TGTGCCAGCAGCCTGGGACAGCACTACGAGCAGTACTTC. This sequence joins TRBV5-6 and TRBJ2-7, with 7 bases aligning to TRBD1. The CDR3 extends over 13 amino acids. Germline V gene data show CDR1 as SGHDT and CDR2 as YYEEEE. V lost 4 bases to trimming and J lost 3 bases; unmatched junction nucleotides: 4.

The chain's CDR3 is CASSGSGARTYEQYF. CDR3 in DNA: TGTGCCAGCAGTGGGTCAGGGGCGCGAACCTACGAGCAGTACTTC. This chain joins TRBV3-1 (or the pseudogene TRBV3-2) and TRBJ2-7; the D gene is possibly TRBD1 (6 bases). The length of the CDR3 is 15 residues. Trimming shortened V by 6 bases and J by 2 bases, and 17 bases separated the two germline ends. From germline, CDR1 is LGHDT and CDR2 YNNKEL (reference sequence).

The chain is built from TRBV9 and TRBJ2-1; D possibly corresponds to TRBD1 (6 bases). Per the germline V gene, CDR1 is SGDLS and CDR2 is YYNGEE. The CDR3 has 16 amino acids. The V end lost 0 bases, the J end lost 2 bases, and 12 bases lay between the germline ends. In DNA, the CDR3 is TGTGCCAGCAGCGTAGCTTCAGGGGTTACCTACAATGAGCAGTTCTTC. Encoded protein: CASSVASGVTYNEQFF.

A single count supports this clone. The V gene is TRBV20-1, the J gene TRBJ2-5; D is unclear. The CDR3 has 11 residues. The germline V and J ends were trimmed by 5 bases and 5 bases, with 9 bases remaining between them. From germline, CDR1 is DFQATT and CDR2 SNEGSKA (reference sequence). CDR3 in DNA: TGCAGTGCTCGACTTCCGGAGACCCAGTACTTC. Its translation is CSARLPETQYF.